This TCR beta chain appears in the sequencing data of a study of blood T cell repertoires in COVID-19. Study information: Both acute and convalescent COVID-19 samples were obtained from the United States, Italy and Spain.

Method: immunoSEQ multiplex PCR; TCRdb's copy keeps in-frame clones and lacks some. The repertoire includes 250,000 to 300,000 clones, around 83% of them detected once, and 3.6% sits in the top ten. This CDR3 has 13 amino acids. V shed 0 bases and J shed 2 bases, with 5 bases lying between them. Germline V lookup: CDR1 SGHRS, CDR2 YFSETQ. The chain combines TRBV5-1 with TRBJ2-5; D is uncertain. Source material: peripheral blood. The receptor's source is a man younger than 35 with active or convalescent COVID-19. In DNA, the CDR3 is TGCGCCAGCAGCTTGGGCGGACAAGAGACCCAGTACTTC. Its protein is CASSLGGQETQYF.